This TCR beta chain was profiled in a study of blood T cell repertoires in COVID-19. Study as a whole: Acute and convalescent COVID-19 specimens originated in the United States, Italy and Spain. Sample material is recorded as cDNA or gDNA derived from T cells, B-cell-depleted T cells, or PBMCs.

In the study's own analysis: It was from reference gene primer amplification that nucleated cell counts were estimated. Generated by immunoSEQ multiplex PCR, the TCRdb table keeps only in-frame clones and is missing some. For V, J and clone size, that table is used; D and trimming come from the DNA. The sample carries about 200,000 clones, about nine tenths recorded once. This clone was recorded only once. CDR1 and CDR2 from the germline V gene are MNHEY and SVGAGI. The CDR3 contains 13 residues. Trimming took off 2 bases at V and 5 bases at J, with 9 bases between the two ends. The TCR sequence derives from an older woman with acute or convalescent COVID-19. Sequencing used peripheral blood. This rearrangement joins TRBV6-5 to TRBJ1-2; D not resolved. The CDR3 DNA is TGTGCCAGCAGTTACCGCGGGCATTATGGCTACACCTTC. Amino acid sequence: CASSYRGHYGYTF.